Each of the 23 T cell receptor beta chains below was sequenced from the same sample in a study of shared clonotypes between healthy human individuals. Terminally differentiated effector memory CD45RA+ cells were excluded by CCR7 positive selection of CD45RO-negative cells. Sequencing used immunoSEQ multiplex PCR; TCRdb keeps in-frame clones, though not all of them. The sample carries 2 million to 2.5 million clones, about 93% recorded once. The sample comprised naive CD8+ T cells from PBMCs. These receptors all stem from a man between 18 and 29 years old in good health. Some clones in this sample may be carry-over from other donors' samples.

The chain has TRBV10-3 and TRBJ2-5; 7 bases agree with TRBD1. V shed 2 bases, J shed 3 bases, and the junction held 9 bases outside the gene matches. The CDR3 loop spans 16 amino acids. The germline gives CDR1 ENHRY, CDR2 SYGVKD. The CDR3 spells CAISETPDRVEETQYF. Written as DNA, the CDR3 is TGTGCCATCAGTGAGACTCCCGACAGGGTTGAAGAGACCCAGTACTTC.

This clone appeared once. CDR3: CASSLTSGSDYEQYF. The CDR3 nucleotides are TGCGCCAGCAGCTTGACTAGCGGGAGTGACTACGAGCAGTACTTC. V usage is TRBV5-1 and J usage is TRBJ2-7, with 11 nucleotides matching TRBD2. The germline gives CDR1 SGHRS, CDR2 YFSETQ. Trimming cost V 1 base and J 3 bases; bases outside gene matches: 3. The CDR3 contains 15 residues.

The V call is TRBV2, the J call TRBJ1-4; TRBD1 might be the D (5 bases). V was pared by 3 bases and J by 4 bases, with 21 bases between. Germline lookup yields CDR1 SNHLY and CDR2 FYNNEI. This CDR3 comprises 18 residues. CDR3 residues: CASSERGTASAFNEKLFF. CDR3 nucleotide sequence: TGTGCCAGCAGTGAGCGAGGGACCGCCTCCGCTTTTAATGAAAAACTGTTTTTT. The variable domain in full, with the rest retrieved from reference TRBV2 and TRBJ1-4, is EPEVTQTPSHQVTQMGQEVILRCVPISNHLYFYWYRQILGQKVEFLVSFYNNEISEKSEIFDDQFSVERPDGSNFTLKIRSTKLEDSAMYFCASSERGTASAFNEKLFFGSGTQLSVL.

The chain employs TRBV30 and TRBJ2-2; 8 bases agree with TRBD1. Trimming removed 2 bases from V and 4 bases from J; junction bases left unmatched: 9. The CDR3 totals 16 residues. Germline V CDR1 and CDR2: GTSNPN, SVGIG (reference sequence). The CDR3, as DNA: TGTGCCTGGAGTTTCACAGGGGGGCGCTTCACCGGGGAGCTGTTTTTT. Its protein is CAWSFTGGRFTGELFF.

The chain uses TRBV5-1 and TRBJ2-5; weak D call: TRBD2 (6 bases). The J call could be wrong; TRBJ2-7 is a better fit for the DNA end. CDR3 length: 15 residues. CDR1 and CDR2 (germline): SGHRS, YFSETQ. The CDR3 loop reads CASSSGLRASNEQYF. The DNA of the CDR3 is TGCGCCAGCAGCTCTGGACTAAGGGCCAGCAACGAGCAGTACTTC.

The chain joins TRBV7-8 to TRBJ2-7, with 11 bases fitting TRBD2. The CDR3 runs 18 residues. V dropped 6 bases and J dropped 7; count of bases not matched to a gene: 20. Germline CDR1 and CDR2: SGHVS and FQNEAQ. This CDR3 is CASRQATSLLAGVWEQYF. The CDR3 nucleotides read TGTGCCAGCAGACAGGCCACCTCTTTACTAGCGGGGGTTTGGGAGCAGTACTTC.

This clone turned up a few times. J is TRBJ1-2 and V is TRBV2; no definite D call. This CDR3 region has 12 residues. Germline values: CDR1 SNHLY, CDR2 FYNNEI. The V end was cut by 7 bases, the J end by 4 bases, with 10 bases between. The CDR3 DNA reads TGTGCCAGCACTGAGGGTTCCTATGGCTACACCTTC. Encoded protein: CASTEGSYGYTF.

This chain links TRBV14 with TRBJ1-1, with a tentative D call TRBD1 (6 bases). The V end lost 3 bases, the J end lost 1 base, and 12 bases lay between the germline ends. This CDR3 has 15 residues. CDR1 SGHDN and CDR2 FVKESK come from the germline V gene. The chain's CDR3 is CASSQAPQGNTEAFF. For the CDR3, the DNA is TGTGCCAGCAGCCAGGCCCCACAGGGGAACACTGAAGCTTTCTTT. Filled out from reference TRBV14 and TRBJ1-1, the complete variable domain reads EAGVTQFPSHSVIEKGQTVTLRCDPISGHDNLYWYRRVMGKEIKFLLHFVKESKQDESGMPNNRFLAERTGGTYSTLKVQPAELEDSGVYFCASSQAPQGNTEAFFGQGTRLTVV.

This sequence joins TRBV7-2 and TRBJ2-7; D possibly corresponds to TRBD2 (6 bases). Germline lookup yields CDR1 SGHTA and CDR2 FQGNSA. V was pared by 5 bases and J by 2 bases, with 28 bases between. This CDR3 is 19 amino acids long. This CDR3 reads CASSPPGRDDLSYPYEQYF. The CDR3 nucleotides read TGTGCCAGCAGCCCCCCCGGGCGGGACGACCTCAGTTACCCCTACGAGCAGTACTTC.

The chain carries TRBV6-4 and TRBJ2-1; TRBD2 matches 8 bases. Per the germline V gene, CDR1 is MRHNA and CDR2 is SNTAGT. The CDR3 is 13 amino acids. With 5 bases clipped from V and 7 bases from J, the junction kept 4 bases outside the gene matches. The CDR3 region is CASSPLAGNEQFF. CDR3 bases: TGTGCCAGCAGTCCTCTAGCGGGTAATGAGCAGTTCTTC.

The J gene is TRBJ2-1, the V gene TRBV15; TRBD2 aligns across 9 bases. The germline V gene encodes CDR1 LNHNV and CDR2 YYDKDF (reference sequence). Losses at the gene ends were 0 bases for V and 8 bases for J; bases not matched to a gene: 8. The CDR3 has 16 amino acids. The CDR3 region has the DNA TGTGCCACCAGCAGAGAAGTGGGACTAGCTCTCTATGAGCAGTTCTTC. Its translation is CATSREVGLALYEQFF.

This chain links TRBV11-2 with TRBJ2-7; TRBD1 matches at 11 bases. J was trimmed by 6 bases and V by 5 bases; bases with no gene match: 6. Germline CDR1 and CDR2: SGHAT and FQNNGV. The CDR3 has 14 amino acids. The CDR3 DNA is TGTGCCAGCAGCACCAGGGACAGGGGGGGCGAGCAGTACTTC. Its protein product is CASSTRDRGGEQYF.

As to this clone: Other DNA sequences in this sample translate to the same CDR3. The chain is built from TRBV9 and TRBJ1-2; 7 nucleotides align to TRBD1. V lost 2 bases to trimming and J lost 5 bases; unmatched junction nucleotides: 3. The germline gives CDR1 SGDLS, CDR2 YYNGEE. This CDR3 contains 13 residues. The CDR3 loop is CASSVQGGYGYTF. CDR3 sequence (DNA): TGTGCCAGCAGCGTCCAGGGGGGGTATGGCTACACCTTC.

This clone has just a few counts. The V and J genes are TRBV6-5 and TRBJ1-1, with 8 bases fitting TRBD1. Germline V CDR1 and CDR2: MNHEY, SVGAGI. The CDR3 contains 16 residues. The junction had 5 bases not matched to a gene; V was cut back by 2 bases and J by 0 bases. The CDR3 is CASSYQGTGMNTEAFF. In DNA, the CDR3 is TGTGCCAGCAGTTACCAGGGGACAGGCATGAACACTGAAGCTTTCTTT.

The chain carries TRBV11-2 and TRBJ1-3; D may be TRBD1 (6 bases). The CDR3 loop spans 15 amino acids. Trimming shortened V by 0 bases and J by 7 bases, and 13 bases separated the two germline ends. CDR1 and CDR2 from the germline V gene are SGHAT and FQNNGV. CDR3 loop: CASSLEWGARNTIYF. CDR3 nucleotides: TGTGCCAGCAGCTTAGAATGGGGGGCGCGGAACACCATATATTTT.

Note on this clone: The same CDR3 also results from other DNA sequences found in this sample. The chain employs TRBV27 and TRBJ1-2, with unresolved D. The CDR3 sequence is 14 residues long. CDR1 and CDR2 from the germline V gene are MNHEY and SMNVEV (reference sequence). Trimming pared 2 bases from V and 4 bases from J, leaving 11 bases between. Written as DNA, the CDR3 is TGTGCCAGCAGTTTAGCGGGGAGCGGCTATGGCTACACCTTC. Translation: CASSLAGSGYGYTF.

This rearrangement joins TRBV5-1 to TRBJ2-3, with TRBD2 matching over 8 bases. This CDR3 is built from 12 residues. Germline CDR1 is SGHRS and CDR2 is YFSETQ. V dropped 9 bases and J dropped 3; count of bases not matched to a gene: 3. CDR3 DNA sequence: TGCGCCACGACGGGGGGGACAGATACGCAGTATTTT. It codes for CATTGGTDTQYF.

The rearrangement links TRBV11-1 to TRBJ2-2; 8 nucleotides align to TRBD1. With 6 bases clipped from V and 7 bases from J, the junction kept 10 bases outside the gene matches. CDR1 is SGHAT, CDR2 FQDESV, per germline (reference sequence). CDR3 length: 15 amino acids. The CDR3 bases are TGTGCCAGCAGTCTTTATACCAGGGGGCGCGGGGAGCTGTTTTTT. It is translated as CASSLYTRGRGELFF.

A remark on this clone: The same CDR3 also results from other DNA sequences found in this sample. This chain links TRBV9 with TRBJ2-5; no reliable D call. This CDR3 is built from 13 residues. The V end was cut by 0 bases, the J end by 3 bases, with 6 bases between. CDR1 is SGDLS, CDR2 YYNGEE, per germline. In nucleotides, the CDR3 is TGTGCCAGCAGCGTAGGTCAGAAAGAGACCCAGTACTTC. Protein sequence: CASSVGQKETQYF.

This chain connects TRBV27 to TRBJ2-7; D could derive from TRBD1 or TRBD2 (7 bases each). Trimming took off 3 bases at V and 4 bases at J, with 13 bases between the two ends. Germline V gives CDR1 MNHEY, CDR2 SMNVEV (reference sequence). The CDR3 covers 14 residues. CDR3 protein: CASSFQGGRYEQYF. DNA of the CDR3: TGTGCCAGCAGTTTCCAGGGGGGGAGGTACGAGCAGTACTTC.

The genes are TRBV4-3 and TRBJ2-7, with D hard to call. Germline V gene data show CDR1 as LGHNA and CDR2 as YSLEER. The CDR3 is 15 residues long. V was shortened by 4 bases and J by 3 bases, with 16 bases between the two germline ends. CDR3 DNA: TGCGCCAGCAGCCTGCGCCGGACCACCAGCTACGAGCAGTACTTC. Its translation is CASSLRRTTSYEQYF.

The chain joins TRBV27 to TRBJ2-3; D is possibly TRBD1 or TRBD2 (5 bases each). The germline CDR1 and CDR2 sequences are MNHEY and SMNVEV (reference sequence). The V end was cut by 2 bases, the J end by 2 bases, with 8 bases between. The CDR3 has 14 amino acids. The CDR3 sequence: CASSLEGITDTQYF. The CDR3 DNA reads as TGTGCCAGCAGTTTAGAGGGGATCACAGATACGCAGTATTTT.

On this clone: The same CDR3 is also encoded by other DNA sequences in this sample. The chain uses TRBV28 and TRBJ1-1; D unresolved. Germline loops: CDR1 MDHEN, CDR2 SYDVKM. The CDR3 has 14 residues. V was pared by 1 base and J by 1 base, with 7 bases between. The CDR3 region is CASSLSAGNTEAFF. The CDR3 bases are TGTGCCAGCAGTTTATCGGCGGGGAACACTGAAGCTTTCTTT.